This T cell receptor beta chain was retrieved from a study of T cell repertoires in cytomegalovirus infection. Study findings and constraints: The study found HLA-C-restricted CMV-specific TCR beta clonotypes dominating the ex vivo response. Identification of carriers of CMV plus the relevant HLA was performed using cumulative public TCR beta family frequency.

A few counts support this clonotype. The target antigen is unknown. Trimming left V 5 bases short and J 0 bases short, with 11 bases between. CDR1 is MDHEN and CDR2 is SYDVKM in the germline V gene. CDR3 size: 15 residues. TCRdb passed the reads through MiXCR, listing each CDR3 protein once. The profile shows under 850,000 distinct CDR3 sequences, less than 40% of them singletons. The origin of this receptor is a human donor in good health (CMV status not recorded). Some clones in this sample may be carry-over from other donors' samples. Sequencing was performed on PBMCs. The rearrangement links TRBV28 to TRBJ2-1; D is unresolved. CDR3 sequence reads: CASSPLAISYNEQFF. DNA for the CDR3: TGTGCCAGCAGTCCACTTGCGATCTCCTACAATGAGCAGTTCTTC. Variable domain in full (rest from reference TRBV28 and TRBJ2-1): DVKVTQSSRYLVKRTGEKVFLECVQDMDHENMFWYRQDPGLGLRLIYFSYDVKMKEKGDIPEGYSVSREKKERFSLILESASTNQTSMYLCASSPLAISYNEQFFGPGTRLTVL.